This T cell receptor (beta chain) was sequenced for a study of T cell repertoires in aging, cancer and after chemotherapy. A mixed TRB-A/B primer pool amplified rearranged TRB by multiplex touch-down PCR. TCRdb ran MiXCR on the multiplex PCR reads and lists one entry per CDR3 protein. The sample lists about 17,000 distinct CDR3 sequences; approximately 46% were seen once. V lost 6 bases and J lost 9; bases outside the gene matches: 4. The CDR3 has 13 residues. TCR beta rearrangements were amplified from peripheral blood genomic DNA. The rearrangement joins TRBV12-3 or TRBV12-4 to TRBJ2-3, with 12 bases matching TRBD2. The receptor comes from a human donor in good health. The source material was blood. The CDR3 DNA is TGTGCCAGCAGCTCCGGGACTAGCGGGACGCAGTATTTT. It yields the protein CASSSGTSGTQYF.